The source of this T cell receptor beta chain is a study of blood T cell repertoires in COVID-19. The repertoire was sequenced with immunoSEQ multiplex PCR; TCRdb's copy has only in-frame clones and lacks some. Here the sample spans a few hundred thousand clones, 88% being singletons. This CDR3 region has 16 residues. V lost 0 bases and J 2 bases, leaving 13 bases between the germline ends. Germline values: CDR1 SGDLS, CDR2 YYNGEE. Input material: peripheral blood. This clonotype was obtained from a woman aged 30 to 39 with COVID-19, enrolled during active disease. This chain links TRBV9 with TRBJ2-3; maybe TRBD2 (6 bases). As DNA, the CDR3 is TGTGCCAGCAGCGTAGAAGGAGCGGGCCTCACAGATACGCAGTATTTT. This gives the protein CASSVEGAGLTDTQYF.